Listed below are T cell receptor beta chains from one sample, sequenced in a study of control samples from healthy donors and cancer patients. Using immunoSEQ multiplex PCR, the repertoire was profiled, and TCRdb retains in-frame clones only, with some absent. The table lists some 67,000 clones, roughly 86% of them singletons. The sequencing input was PBMCs. The source is a woman aged 50 to 65 with head and neck cancer. The CDR3 runs from the conserved cysteine through the conserved F or W. The D gene is left open where the match is weak. Size is stated for part of the rows, as once, few or many counts, or as a class when the clone is expanded.

j_gene | d_gene | abundance | v_gene | CDR3aa | CDR3nt
TRBJ2-1 | . | . | TRBV5-1 | CASSLGHSSGSYNEQFF | TGCGCCAGCAGCTTGGGTCATAGCTCTGGCTCCTACAATGAGCAGTTCTTC
TRBJ2-7 | TRBD1 | . | TRBV7-2 | CASSSRTGEPYEQYF | TGTGCCAGCAGCTCCCGGACAGGGGAACCCTACGAGCAGTACTTC
TRBJ1-2 | . | . | TRBV11-2 | CASSLEGTFYGYTF | TGTGCCAGCAGCTTAGAGGGGACCTTCTATGGCTACACCTTC
TRBJ2-1 | TRBD2 | . | TRBV5-1 | CASSSGLERWRGGYNEQFF | TGCGCCAGCAGCTCGGGGCTCGAGAGGTGGCGGGGGGGCTACAATGAGCAGTTCTTC
TRBJ2-5 | . | . | TRBV6-5 | CASTLEETQYF | TGTGCCAGCACCTTGGAAGAGACCCAGTACTTC
TRBJ2-7 | TRBD1 | . | TRBV6-5 | CASTQGQAPYEQYF | TGTGCCAGCACCCAGGGACAGGCCCCCTACGAGCAGTACTTC
TRBJ2-5 | . | . | TRBV6-5 | CASSPRETQYF | TGTGCCAGCAGTCCTAGGGAGACCCAGTACTTC
TRBJ2-2 | TRBD1 | . | TRBV2 | CASSEVGTGASTGELFF | TGTGCCAGCAGTGAGGTCGGGACAGGGGCGAGCACCGGGGAGCTGTTTTTT
TRBJ2-3 | TRBD2 | . | TRBV28 | CASSFPFTASGVSTDTQYF | TGTGCCAGCAGTTTTCCTTTTACCGCTAGCGGGGTAAGCACAGATACGCAGTATTTT
TRBJ2-2 | TRBD2 | . | TRBV15 | CATSRDLLAGAGELFF | TGTGCCACCAGCAGAGATCTACTAGCGGGGGCCGGGGAGCTGTTTTTT
TRBJ2-1 | TRBD1 | once | TRBV12-5 | CASGLDRGNEQFF | TGTGCTAGTGGTTTGGACAGGGGAAATGAGCAGTTCTTC
TRBJ1-1 | . | . | TRBV30 | CAWFTGTEAFF | TGTGCCTGGTTTACCGGGACAGAAGCTTTCTTT
TRBJ1-2 | . | . | TRBV6-2/TRBV6-3 | CASSQGLSYGYTF | TGTGCCAGCAGCCAGGGGCTGAGTTATGGCTACACCTTC
TRBJ1-3 | . | . | TRBV5-1 | CASSVDSSSGNTIYF | TGCGCCAGCAGCGTGGACTCGAGCTCTGGAAACACCATATATTTT
TRBJ2-7 | . | . | TRBV6-5 | CASSYERGSSYEQYF | TGTGCCAGCAGTTACGAACGTGGTAGCTCCTACGAGCAGTACTTC
TRBJ2-7 | TRBD2 | . | TRBV11-3 | CASSLRGDSYEQYF | TGTGCCAGCAGCTTGCGGGGGGACTCCTACGAGCAGTACTTC
TRBJ1-2 | . | . | TRBV29-1 | CSVDDGLHGYTF | TGCAGCGTTGATGACGGGCTCCATGGCTACACCTTC
TRBJ1-3 | . | . | TRBV18 | CASSPAKGAGNTIYF | TGTGCCAGCTCACCAGCGAAGGGGGCTGGAAACACCATATATTTT
TRBJ2-7 | TRBD2 | once | TRBV2 | CASAGTSGREQYF | TGTGCCTCTGCCGGGACTAGCGGGCGGGAGCAGTACTTC
TRBJ1-1 | . | . | TRBV5-1 | CASSIGQGNTEAFF | TGCGCCAGCAGCATTGGACAAGGGAACACTGAAGCTTTCTTT
TRBJ2-1 | . | once | TRBV5-4 | CASSPGPPRYNEQFF | TGTGCCAGCAGCCCTGGGCCTCCCCGCTACAATGAGCAGTTCTTC
TRBJ1-2 | . | . | TRBV9 | CASSVDGGANYGYTF | TGTGCCAGCAGCGTAGATGGAGGGGCTAACTATGGCTACACCTTC
TRBJ2-5 | TRBD1 | . | TRBV5-1 | CASSRTGGAETQYF | TGCGCCAGCAGCCGGACAGGGGGCGCGGAGACCCAGTACTTC
TRBJ2-5 | . | . | TRBV15 | CATSRDPGIETQYF | TGTGCCACCAGCAGAGATCCGGGGATAGAGACCCAGTACTTC
TRBJ2-5 | TRBD2 | . | TRBV11-1 | CASTSPGGKQETQYF | TGTGCCAGCACCTCCCCGGGGGGGAAGCAAGAGACCCAGTACTTC
TRBJ1-5 | . | . | TRBV10-3 | CAISEQNQPQHF | TGTGCCATCAGTGAGCAGAATCAGCCCCAGCATTTT
TRBJ1-6 | . | . | TRBV18 | CASSPQGSYNSPLHF | TGTGCCAGCTCACCTCAGGGGTCCTATAATTCACCCCTCCACTTT
TRBJ1-2 | . | . | TRBV10-3 | CAISEPRTSYGYTF | TGTGCCATCAGTGAGCCTAGAACGAGCTATGGCTACACCTTC
TRBJ2-7 | TRBD2 | once | TRBV11-2 | CASSLVAGGPYEQYF | TGTGCCAGCAGCTTAGTGGCGGGGGGCCCCTACGAGCAGTACTTC
TRBJ2-3 | TRBD2 | . | TRBV6-2/TRBV6-3 | CASSYSPGLGRYF | TGTGCCAGCAGTTACTCGCCGGGACTAGGAAGGTATTTT
TRBJ1-2 | TRBD1 | . | TRBV5-1 | CASSWGTGGTYGYTF | TGCGCCAGCAGCTGGGGGACAGGGGGCACCTATGGCTACACCTTC
TRBJ2-7 | . | . | TRBV7-8 | CASSLGRGSYEQYF | TGTGCCAGCAGCTTAGGGAGAGGCTCCTACGAGCAGTACTTC
TRBJ2-2 | . | . | TRBV19 | CASSIGTGQRTGELFF | TGTGCCAGTAGTATAGGTACGGGACAAAGGACCGGGGAGCTGTTTTTT
TRBJ2-7 | TRBD2 | . | TRBV10-3 | CAISDPAAGGLAYEQYF | TGTGCCATCAGTGATCCCGCCGCGGGGGGTTTGGCCTACGAGCAGTACTTC
TRBJ2-5 | . | . | TRBV9 | CASSVADPAGATQETQYF | TGTGCCAGCAGCGTAGCCGACCCGGCAGGGGCGACCCAAGAGACCCAGTACTTC
TRBJ2-3 | . | . | TRBV6-2/TRBV6-3 | CASSPSPSGTDTQYF | TGTGCCAGCAGTCCCTCCCCTTCCGGGACAGATACGCAGTATTTT
TRBJ2-1 | TRBD1 | . | TRBV6-6 | CASSSRDSSEQFF | TGTGCCAGCAGTTCCCGGGACAGCAGTGAGCAGTTCTTC
TRBJ2-6 | . | few | TRBV4-3 | CASSPRRGGAGGANVLTF | TGCGCCAGCAGCCCCAGGAGGGGGGGCGCAGGTGGGGCCAACGTCCTGACTTTC
TRBJ1-2 | . | . | TRBV21-1 | CASSAMVEPGLPYGYTF | TGTGCCAGCAGCGCCATGGTAGAACCCGGACTCCCCTATGGCTACACCTTC
TRBJ2-5 | . | . | TRBV27 | CASSPWGYQETQYF | TGTGCCAGCAGTCCCTGGGGGTACCAAGAGACCCAGTACTTC
TRBJ2-2 | . | . | TRBV5-4 | CASSLESGEAGELFF | TGTGCCAGCAGCTTGGAATCAGGGGAAGCCGGGGAGCTGTTTTTT
TRBJ2-5 | . | once | TRBV2 | CASSVWGLQTQYF | TGTGCCAGCAGTGTTTGGGGCTTACAGACCCAGTACTTC